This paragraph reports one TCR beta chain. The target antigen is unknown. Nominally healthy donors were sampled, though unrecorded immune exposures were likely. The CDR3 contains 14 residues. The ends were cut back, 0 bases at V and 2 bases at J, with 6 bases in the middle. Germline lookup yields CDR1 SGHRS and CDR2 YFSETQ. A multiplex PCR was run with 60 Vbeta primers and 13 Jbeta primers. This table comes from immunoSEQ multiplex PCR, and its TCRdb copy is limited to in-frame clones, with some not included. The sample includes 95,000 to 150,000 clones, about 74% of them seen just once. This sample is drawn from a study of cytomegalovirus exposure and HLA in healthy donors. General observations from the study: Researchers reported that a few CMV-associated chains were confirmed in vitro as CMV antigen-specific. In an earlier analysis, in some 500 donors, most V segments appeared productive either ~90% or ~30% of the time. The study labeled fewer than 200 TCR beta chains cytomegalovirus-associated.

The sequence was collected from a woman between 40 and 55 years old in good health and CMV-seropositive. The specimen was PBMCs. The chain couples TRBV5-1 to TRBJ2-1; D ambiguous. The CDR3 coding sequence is TGCGCCAGCAGCTTGGCTCAGACCTACAATGAGCAGTTCTTC. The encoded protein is CASSLAQTYNEQFF.